This TCR beta chain was recovered during a study of shared clonotypes between healthy human individuals (dated by TCRdb to 2019 to 2021). In terms of the full investigation: A couple of women and a few men aged 18 to 49 years were included in the cohort. For each donor, CD4 naive and CD4 memory were each run on three plates, CD8 naive on two plates, and CD8 memory on one plate. To estimate repertoire size and how much clonotypes are shared between individuals, the study performed deep sequencing of blood TCR repertoires from a few healthy adults. To increase sequencing depth and limit assay-specific biases, different laboratories used diverse techniques to prepare libraries and sequence TCR repertoires. Each donor's leukapheresis produced roughly between about 0.8 and 10 billion PBMCs. Points the paper makes about the study in general: Even with the large sequencing depth, rarefaction of the sorted-subset datasets indicated that sequencing was incomplete. Across a handful of donors, roughly 5.1% of naive CD4, around 3.3% of naive CD8, 2.3% of memory CD4, and roughly 0.4% of memory CD8 clonotypes were shared. Higher generation probabilities were observed for clonotypes shared by all four sorted-subset donors than for non-shared clonotypes. Pairwise subsampling led to the expectation that sequencing depth would affect the degree of clonotype sharing among donors. Naive subsets generally had larger estimated clonotype richness than memory subsets did. Sampling was limited to blood, and TCR repertoires in tissue likely differ from TCR repertoires in blood. The genetic and exposure-history diversity represented was limited by the small number of donors.

A note on this clone: Its target antigen remains unknown. The input lacks base qualities; no much larger clone sits a single base away.

TCR CDR3 regions were amplified from genomic DNA by multiplex PCR using the deep immunoSEQ assay. Extracted genomic DNA from each cell subset was distributed evenly across all wells of several immunoSEQ 96-well plates, and each plate was treated as a replicate. For sorted subsets, about 220 ng of genomic DNA, equivalent to roughly 33,000 T cell genomes, went into each replicate PCR. Purified libraries were measured with a Qubit 3.0 fluorometer, size-checked on a Bioanalyzer 2100, and measured again with the KAPA Library Quantification kit. Every immunoSEQ 96-well plate was sequenced on a dedicated single-read 150-cycle Illumina NextSeq 550 flow cell. In the original analysis: The immunoSEQ output contained only junctional sequences without quality scores, so filtering could not match that applied to full-length reads. Sequences were annotated with PyIR, a Python wrapper for IgBLAST v1.9, using IMGT germline references to assign V/J genes and CDR3. Any read was removed if the V/J assignment was weak (E-value above 1e-6), the CDR3 was missing, or the read contained stop codons, out-of-frame junctions, or ambiguous translated residues. V3J clonotypes were defined as sequences sharing an identical inferred V gene, J gene, and CDR3 amino acid sequence. To compute the percentage overlap between repertoires, the number of shared unique clonotypes was divided by the size of the smaller repertoire. RTK rarefaction, the Chao1 estimator, and Recon v2.1 estimates of unobserved clonotypes were used to assess repertoire richness. OLGA was used to compute generation probabilities for all TCRbeta clonotypes that the gDNA method yielded from several donors. The source is immuneACCESS, and TCRdb retained only in-frame sequences with V and J called. Part of the clones is not carried over; for the studies checked, unresolved V genes explain less than half of this, and the remainder is unexplained. The D gene and trimming were derived from the DNA, and the V and J assignments and clone size from that table. In all, the sample holds 950,000 to 1,300,000 clones, and under 80% of those were seen once. Of the sample, 1.4% to 1.5% is held by the ten largest clones.

Spanning cysteine to phenylalanine, the CDR3 consists of 13 amino acids. Of the read, only the CDR3 DNA is kept; its 39 bases are in frame from base 1. V lost 5 bases and J lost 4 bases; the stretch between them is 11 bases long. Taken from the germline V gene (reference sequence), the CDR1 and CDR2 loops are LNHDA and SQIVND. Healthy HIV-negative adults with no recently reported acute infections or vaccinations were included as donors. All donors were Caucasian adults living in Nashville, Tennessee, USA. CD4+ T cells were enriched by magnetic negative selection, after which naive cells were positively selected on CD45RA and the negative fraction was taken as the memory subset. After blood collection by leukapheresis, PBMCs were isolated using Ficoll-Histopaque density gradient centrifugation and then cryopreserved in the vapor phase of liquid nitrogen. Analytical flow cytometry was used to check the purity and quantity of every magnetically sorted T cell population. Genomic DNA was isolated from every sorted fraction and measured by UV absorbance on a Nanodrop 2000c.

The material sequenced was memory CD4+ T cells sorted from blood. The cell subset or site label on this specimen signifies: CD45RA-negative fraction. This clonotype was sampled from a man younger than 30 in good health. The chain links TRBV19 with TRBJ2-5; the D gene is not confidently resolved. This receptor has the CDR3 CASSRRPGETQYF. The DNA sequence follows: TGTGCCAGTAGTCGACGACCCGGAGAGACCCAGTACTTC.